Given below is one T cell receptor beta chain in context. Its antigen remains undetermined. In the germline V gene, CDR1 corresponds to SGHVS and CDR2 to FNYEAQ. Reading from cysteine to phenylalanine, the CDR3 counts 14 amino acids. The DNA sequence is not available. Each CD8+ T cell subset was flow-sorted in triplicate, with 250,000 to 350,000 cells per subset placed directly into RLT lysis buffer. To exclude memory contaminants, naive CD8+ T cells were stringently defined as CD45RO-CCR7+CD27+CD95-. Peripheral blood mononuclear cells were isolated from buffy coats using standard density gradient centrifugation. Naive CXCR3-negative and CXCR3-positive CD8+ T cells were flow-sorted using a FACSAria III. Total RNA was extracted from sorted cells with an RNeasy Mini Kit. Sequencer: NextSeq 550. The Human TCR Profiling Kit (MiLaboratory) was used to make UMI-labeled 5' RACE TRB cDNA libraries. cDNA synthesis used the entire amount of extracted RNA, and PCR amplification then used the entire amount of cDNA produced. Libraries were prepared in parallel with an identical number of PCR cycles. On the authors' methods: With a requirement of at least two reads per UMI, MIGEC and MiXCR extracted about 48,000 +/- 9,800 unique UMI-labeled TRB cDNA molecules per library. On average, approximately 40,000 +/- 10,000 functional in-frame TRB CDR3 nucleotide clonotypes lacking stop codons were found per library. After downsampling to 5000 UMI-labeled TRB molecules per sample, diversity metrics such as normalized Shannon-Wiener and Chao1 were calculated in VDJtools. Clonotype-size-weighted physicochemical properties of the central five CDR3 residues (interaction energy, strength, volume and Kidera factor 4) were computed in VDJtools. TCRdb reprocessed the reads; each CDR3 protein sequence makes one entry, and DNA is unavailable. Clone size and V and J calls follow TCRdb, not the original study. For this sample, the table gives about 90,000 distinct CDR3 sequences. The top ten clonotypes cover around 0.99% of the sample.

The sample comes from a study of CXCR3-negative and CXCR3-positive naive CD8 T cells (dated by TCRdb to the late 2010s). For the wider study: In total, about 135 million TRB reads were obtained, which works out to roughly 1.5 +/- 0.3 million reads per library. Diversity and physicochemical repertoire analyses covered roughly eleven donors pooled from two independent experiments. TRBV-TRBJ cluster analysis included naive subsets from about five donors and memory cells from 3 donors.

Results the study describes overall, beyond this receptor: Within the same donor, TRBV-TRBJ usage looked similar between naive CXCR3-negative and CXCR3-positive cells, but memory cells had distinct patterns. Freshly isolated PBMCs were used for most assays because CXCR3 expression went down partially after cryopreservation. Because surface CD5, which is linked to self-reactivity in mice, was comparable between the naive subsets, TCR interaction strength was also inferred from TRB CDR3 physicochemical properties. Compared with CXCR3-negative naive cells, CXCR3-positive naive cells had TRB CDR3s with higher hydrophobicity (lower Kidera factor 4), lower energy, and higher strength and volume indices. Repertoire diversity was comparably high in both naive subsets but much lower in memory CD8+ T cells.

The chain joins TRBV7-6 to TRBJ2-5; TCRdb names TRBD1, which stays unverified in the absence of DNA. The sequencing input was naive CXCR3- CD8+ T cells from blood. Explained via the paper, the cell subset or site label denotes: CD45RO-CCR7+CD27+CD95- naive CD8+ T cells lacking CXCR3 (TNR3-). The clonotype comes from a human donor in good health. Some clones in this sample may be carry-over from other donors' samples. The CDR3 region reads CASSASGGLETQYF.